The clone carrying this TCR beta chain was counted ten times or more. Antigen unknown. This record comes from a study of T-cell reconstitution after alpha-beta-depleted transplantation in children. Study-level findings and limits: The main origin of T-cell counts and diversity one year after transplant was newly produced T cells. It was surviving recipient T cells and thymic progenitors that gave some patients high TCRbeta diversity at day 60.

Unique molecular identifiers were used in preparing the TCRbeta library. TCRdb re-called the PCR reads through MiXCR, storing one row per CDR3 protein. The sample includes approximately 350,000 distinct CDR3 sequences, under 20% of them seen just once. V gave up 6 bases and J gave up 6 bases; unmatched junction bases: 3. This CDR3 spans 13 amino acids. The sequenced sample was PBMCs, mostly from graft donor cells, obtained 360 days after TCRalphabeta/CD19-depleted stem cell transplant. The sequence was obtained from a male patient aged 2 to 9 who had a stem cell transplant for acute lymphoblastic leukemia, so the T cells may come from the graft donor. The chain joins TRBV12-3 or TRBV12-4 to TRBJ2-7; 12 bases line up with TRBD1. CDR3: CASSPGQGAEQYF. For the CDR3, the DNA is TGTGCCAGCAGCCCGGGACAGGGGGCCGAGCAGTACTTC.